A selection of T cell receptor beta chains follows, all from one sample in a study of T cells in Graves' hyperthyroidism and ophthalmopathy. One entry per CDR3 protein results from TCRdb running MiXCR on the multiplex PCR reads. The sample has about 540,000 distinct CDR3 sequences; 46% are singletons. Material for sequencing was peripheral blood or thyroid tissue (not recorded which). The receptors were gathered from a woman aged 18-30 years with Graves' hyperthyroidism. The CDR3 runs from the conserved cysteine through the conserved F or W. Fields, in order: J gene, V gene, CDR3 length, clone size, D gene, CDR3 protein. D genes are given only for firm matches. Expanded clones are given a class, and other clones once, few, many or no size at all.

>TRBJ1-3|TRBV6-6|16|many|NA
CASSYSAVPSGNTIYF
>TRBJ2-3|TRBV4-2|15|NA|TRBD2
CASSTTSGSTDTQYF
>TRBJ2-2|TRBV29-1|13|many|TRBD1
CSVEYRGGGELFF
>TRBJ1-5|TRBV20-1|13|few|NA
CSAIETPNQPQHF
>TRBJ1-2|TRBV10-2|15|NA|NA
CASSAGRLGSYGYTF
>TRBJ2-5|TRBV2|13|many|TRBD2
CASSDGGEETQYF
>TRBJ1-5|TRBV24-1|13|NA|TRBD1
CATGTGGNQPQHF
>TRBJ2-7|TRBV6-5|16|few|TRBD1
CASSYSWGTGSYEQYF
>TRBJ2-7|TRBV9|15|few|TRBD1
CASSVDGTGSYEQYF
>TRBJ2-7|TRBV7-6|12|NA|NA
CASKDASYEQYF
>NA|TRBV5-4|15|NA|NA
CASSLAWDKDYEQYF
>TRBJ1-6|TRBV2|13|many|TRBD1
CASQGEGNSPLHF
>TRBJ2-7|TRBV29-1|14|NA|TRBD1
CSVDWDRGSYEQYF
>TRBJ2-7|TRBV7-9|15|NA|TRBD1
CASSLSDRRLYEQYF
>TRBJ1-2|TRBV29-1|8|NA|NA
CSVDSNTF
>TRBJ1-5|TRBV19|16|NA|TRBD1
CASSSHTGDVNQPQHF
>TRBJ1-4|TRBV2|12|many|NA
CASREAGEKLFF